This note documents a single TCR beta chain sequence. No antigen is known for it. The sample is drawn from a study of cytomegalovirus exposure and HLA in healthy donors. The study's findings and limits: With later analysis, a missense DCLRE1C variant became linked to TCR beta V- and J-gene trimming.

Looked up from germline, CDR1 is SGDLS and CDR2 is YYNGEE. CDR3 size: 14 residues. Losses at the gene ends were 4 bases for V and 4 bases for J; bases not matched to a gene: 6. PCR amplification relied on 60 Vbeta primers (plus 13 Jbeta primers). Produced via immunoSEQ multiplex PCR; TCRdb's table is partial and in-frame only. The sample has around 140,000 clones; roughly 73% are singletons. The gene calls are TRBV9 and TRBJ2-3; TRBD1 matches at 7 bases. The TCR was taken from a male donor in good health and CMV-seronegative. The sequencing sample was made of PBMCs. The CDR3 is CASSSLGGSDTQYF. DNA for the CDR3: TGTGCCAGCAGCTCCTTAGGGGGCTCAGATACGCAGTATTTT.